Listed below are T cell receptor beta chains from one sample, sequenced in a study of blood T cell repertoires in COVID-19. Generated by immunoSEQ multiplex PCR, the TCRdb table keeps only in-frame clones and is missing some. The table includes 180,000 or so clones, about 84% detected once. Material for sequencing was PBMCs or T cells enriched from blood (not recorded which). These receptors were obtained from a woman aged 30 to 39 who had recovered from COVID-19. CDR3s include the opening cysteine and the closing phenylalanine or tryptophan. D genes are given only for firm matches. Not all rows give a size; the values are once, few, many and, for expanded clones, a class.

CDR3 protein: CASRNDRDTGELFF; CDR3 DNA: TGTGCCAGCAGGAACGACAGGGACACCGGGGAGCTGTTTTTT; V gene: TRBV2; D gene: TRBD1; J gene: TRBJ2-2; clone size: NA
CDR3 protein: CASSFGRGQPQHF; CDR3 DNA: TGTGCCAGCAGTTTCGGGCGGGGGCAGCCCCAGCATTTT; V gene: TRBV27; D gene: NA; J gene: TRBJ1-5; clone size: few
CDR3 protein: CASSGSQGVTEAFF; CDR3 DNA: TGTGCCAGCAGCGGCTCACAGGGGGTCACTGAAGCTTTCTTT; V gene: TRBV4-2; D gene: TRBD1; J gene: TRBJ1-1; clone size: NA
CDR3 protein: CASSKGQGNEKLFF; CDR3 DNA: TGTGCCAGCAGCAAGGGACAGGGTAATGAAAAACTGTTTTTT; V gene: TRBV7-9; D gene: TRBD1; J gene: TRBJ1-4; clone size: NA
CDR3 protein: CASSRGPAWEQYF; CDR3 DNA: TGTGCCAGCAGTAGGGGGCCAGCGTGGGAGCAGTACTTC; V gene: TRBV27; D gene: TRBD1; J gene: TRBJ2-7; clone size: once
CDR3 protein: CASSIDVSPPKEQYF; CDR3 DNA: TGTGCCAGTAGTATAGATGTGAGCCCACCGAAGGAGCAGTACTTC; V gene: TRBV19; D gene: NA; J gene: TRBJ2-7; clone size: NA
CDR3 protein: CASRLTGGANTEAFF; CDR3 DNA: TGCGCCAGCAGGTTGACAGGGGGCGCGAACACTGAAGCTTTCTTT; V gene: TRBV10-2; D gene: TRBD1; J gene: TRBJ1-1; clone size: NA
CDR3 protein: CATKDDTGSSYEQYF; CDR3 DNA: TGCGCCACCAAGGATGACACGGGGAGCTCCTACGAGCAGTACTTC; V gene: TRBV5-1; D gene: NA; J gene: TRBJ2-7; clone size: NA
CDR3 protein: CASSLAGVTDTQYF; CDR3 DNA: TGTGCCAGCAGCTTAGCGGGAGTCACAGATACGCAGTATTTT; V gene: TRBV7-9; D gene: NA; J gene: TRBJ2-3; clone size: NA
CDR3 protein: CASSQVGTGEREQYF; CDR3 DNA: TGCGCCAGCAGCCAAGTGGGGACAGGGGAACGCGAGCAGTACTTC; V gene: TRBV4-1; D gene: TRBD1; J gene: TRBJ2-7; clone size: NA
CDR3 protein: CASSLPHTTGYTQYF; CDR3 DNA: TGTGCCAGCAGTTTACCCCACACGACAGGGTATACGCAGTATTTT; V gene: TRBV28; D gene: TRBD1; J gene: TRBJ2-3; clone size: once
CDR3 protein: CATSERGLSHTGELFF; CDR3 DNA: TGTGCCACCAGTGAAAGGGGCCTTAGTCACACCGGGGAGCTGTTTTTT; V gene: TRBV24-1; D gene: NA; J gene: TRBJ2-2; clone size: NA
CDR3 protein: CASSPDLGGGPLNTEAFF; CDR3 DNA: TGTGCCAGCAGTCCCGACCTTGGGGGGGGCCCTTTGAACACTGAAGCTTTCTTT; V gene: TRBV27; D gene: NA; J gene: TRBJ1-1; clone size: NA
CDR3 protein: CASRGDSYNEQFF; CDR3 DNA: TGTGCCAGCCGGGGGGACTCCTACAATGAGCAGTTCTTC; V gene: TRBV28; D gene: TRBD2; J gene: TRBJ2-1; clone size: NA
CDR3 protein: CASSQDRATWGGSETQYF; CDR3 DNA: TGTGCCAGCAGCCAAGATAGGGCTACCTGGGGCGGCTCGGAGACCCAGTACTTC; V gene: TRBV4-2; D gene: NA; J gene: TRBJ2-5; clone size: NA
CDR3 protein: CASSRQDYGYTF; CDR3 DNA: TGTGCCAGTAGTAGACAGGACTATGGCTACACCTTC; V gene: TRBV19; D gene: NA; J gene: TRBJ1-2; clone size: few
CDR3 protein: CASSILGTVNTEAFF; CDR3 DNA: TGTGCCAGTAGTATTTTGGGTACAGTGAACACTGAAGCTTTCTTT; V gene: TRBV19; D gene: NA; J gene: TRBJ1-1; clone size: NA
CDR3 protein: CASSLSQGDTEAFF; CDR3 DNA: TGTGCCAGCAGTTTATCTCAGGGGGACACTGAAGCTTTCTTT; V gene: TRBV28; D gene: TRBD1; J gene: TRBJ1-1; clone size: once
CDR3 protein: CASSPTGGAKETQYF; CDR3 DNA: TGTGCCAGCAGTCCCACAGGGGGCGCGAAAGAGACCCAGTACTTC; V gene: TRBV3-1/TRBV3-2; D gene: TRBD1; J gene: TRBJ2-5; clone size: NA
CDR3 protein: CSATTGGKAFF; CDR3 DNA: TGCAGTGCTACTACAGGGGGTAAAGCTTTCTTT; V gene: TRBV20-1; D gene: TRBD1; J gene: TRBJ1-1; clone size: NA
CDR3 protein: CASTLNRGVGTEAFF; CDR3 DNA: TGTGCCAGCACCTTAAATCGGGGGGTGGGAACTGAAGCTTTCTTT; V gene: TRBV2; D gene: NA; J gene: TRBJ1-1; clone size: once
CDR3 protein: CASSPQTGSGNTIYF; CDR3 DNA: TGTGCCAGCAGCCCACAGACAGGCTCTGGAAACACCATATATTTT; V gene: TRBV7-8; D gene: NA; J gene: TRBJ1-3; clone size: few
CDR3 protein: CSVGQGASYEQYF; CDR3 DNA: TGCAGCGTTGGACAGGGGGCATCCTACGAGCAGTACTTC; V gene: TRBV29-1; D gene: TRBD1; J gene: TRBJ2-7; clone size: NA
CDR3 protein: CASSMREQGAAEAFF; CDR3 DNA: TGTGCCAGTAGTATGAGAGAACAGGGGGCCGCTGAAGCTTTCTTT; V gene: TRBV19; D gene: TRBD1; J gene: TRBJ1-1; clone size: NA
CDR3 protein: CARAQGASSYEQYF; CDR3 DNA: TGCGCCAGAGCCCAGGGGGCAAGCTCCTACGAGCAGTACTTC; V gene: TRBV10-1; D gene: TRBD1; J gene: TRBJ2-7; clone size: NA
CDR3 protein: CAISDAGVEQYF; CDR3 DNA: TGTGCCATCAGTGATGCGGGGGTCGAGCAGTACTTC; V gene: TRBV10-3; D gene: TRBD2; J gene: TRBJ2-7; clone size: NA
CDR3 protein: CASTTAGQGAFF; CDR3 DNA: TGTGCCAGCACCACCGCCGGGCAGGGAGCTTTCTTT; V gene: TRBV5-6; D gene: NA; J gene: TRBJ1-1; clone size: NA
CDR3 protein: CASSLADRGGGELFF; CDR3 DNA: TGTGCCAGCAGTTTAGCGGACAGGGGAGGCGGGGAGCTGTTTTTT; V gene: TRBV28; D gene: TRBD1; J gene: TRBJ2-2; clone size: NA
CDR3 protein: CASSATGGSGTDTQYF; CDR3 DNA: TGTGCCAGTAGTGCCACGGGCGGGAGCGGCACAGATACGCAGTATTTT; V gene: TRBV19; D gene: TRBD2; J gene: TRBJ2-3; clone size: NA
CDR3 protein: CASSAGTGDEKLFF; CDR3 DNA: TGCGCCAGCAGCGCCGGGACAGGGGATGAAAAACTGTTTTTT; V gene: TRBV5-1; D gene: TRBD1; J gene: TRBJ1-4; clone size: NA
CDR3 protein: CASSLSYTGRQPQHF; CDR3 DNA: TGTGCCAGCAGTTTATCGTATACAGGGCGGCAGCCCCAGCATTTT; V gene: TRBV27; D gene: NA; J gene: TRBJ1-5; clone size: NA
CDR3 protein: CASSIRVNTEAFF; CDR3 DNA: TGTGCCAGTAGTATCCGAGTCAACACTGAAGCTTTCTTT; V gene: TRBV19; D gene: NA; J gene: TRBJ1-1; clone size: NA
CDR3 protein: CASSSRDSGRDTQYF; CDR3 DNA: TGCGCCAGCAGCTCCCGGGACAGCGGCAGGGATACGCAGTATTTT; V gene: TRBV5-1; D gene: TRBD1; J gene: TRBJ2-3; clone size: once
CDR3 protein: CASSLREFRRTNEKLFF; CDR3 DNA: TGTGCCAGCAGTTTAAGGGAGTTCCGAAGAACTAATGAAAAACTGTTTTTT; V gene: TRBV28; D gene: NA; J gene: TRBJ1-4; clone size: NA
CDR3 protein: CSAWTSGLKYF; CDR3 DNA: TGCAGTGCTTGGACTAGCGGGTTGAAGTACTTC; V gene: TRBV20-1; D gene: TRBD2; J gene: TRBJ2-7; clone size: NA
CDR3 protein: CAWSGTENQPQHF; CDR3 DNA: TGTGCCTGGAGTGGGACAGAGAATCAGCCCCAGCATTTT; V gene: TRBV30; D gene: NA; J gene: TRBJ1-5; clone size: NA
CDR3 protein: CASSQGQGASAAFF; CDR3 DNA: TGTGCCAGCAGCCAAGGGCAGGGGGCCTCTGCAGCTTTCTTT; V gene: TRBV3-1/TRBV3-2; D gene: TRBD1; J gene: TRBJ1-1; clone size: NA
CDR3 protein: CASKGGGSTDTQYF; CDR3 DNA: TGTGCCAGCAAGGGCGGGGGAAGCACAGATACGCAGTATTTT; V gene: TRBV28; D gene: TRBD2; J gene: TRBJ2-3; clone size: NA
CDR3 protein: CASSPRTTSSYEQYF; CDR3 DNA: TGTGCCAGCAGTCCTCGGACTACTAGCTCCTACGAGCAGTACTTC; V gene: TRBV27; D gene: NA; J gene: TRBJ2-7; clone size: NA
CDR3 protein: CASSYELTSSYEQYF; CDR3 DNA: TGTGCCAGCAGTTACGAGTTAACGAGCTCCTACGAGCAGTACTTC; V gene: TRBV6-5; D gene: NA; J gene: TRBJ2-7; clone size: NA
CDR3 protein: CASSSGTQQETQYF; CDR3 DNA: TGTGCCAGCAGTTCCGGGACACAACAAGAGACCCAGTACTTC; V gene: TRBV11-2; D gene: NA; J gene: TRBJ2-5; clone size: NA
CDR3 protein: CSVAYKPGSPGELFF; CDR3 DNA: TGCAGCGTTGCTTATAAACCAGGGTCCCCCGGGGAGCTGTTTTTT; V gene: TRBV29-1; D gene: NA; J gene: TRBJ2-2; clone size: NA
CDR3 protein: CASSLAHSTGELFF; CDR3 DNA: TGTGCCAGCAGTTTAGCGCACAGCACCGGGGAGCTGTTTTTT; V gene: TRBV27; D gene: NA; J gene: TRBJ2-2; clone size: NA
CDR3 protein: CASSLGSLVNTEAFF; CDR3 DNA: TGTGCCAGCAGCTTAGGTTCACTGGTGAACACTGAAGCTTTCTTT; V gene: TRBV7-8; D gene: NA; J gene: TRBJ1-1; clone size: NA
CDR3 protein: CASSRGLAGLFSYNEQFF; CDR3 DNA: TGCGCCAGCAGCCGAGGACTAGCGGGGCTTTTCTCCTACAATGAGCAGTTCTTC; V gene: TRBV4-1; D gene: TRBD2; J gene: TRBJ2-1; clone size: NA
CDR3 protein: CASSSRLAGDADTGELFF; CDR3 DNA: TGTGCCAGCTCATCAAGACTAGCGGGAGACGCGGACACCGGGGAGCTGTTTTTT; V gene: TRBV18; D gene: TRBD2; J gene: TRBJ2-2; clone size: NA
CDR3 protein: CASSFRSGTEAFF; CDR3 DNA: TGCGCCAGCAGCTTCCGTTCGGGGACTGAAGCTTTCTTT; V gene: TRBV5-1; D gene: NA; J gene: TRBJ1-1; clone size: once
CDR3 protein: CASREVAGFSYEQYF; CDR3 DNA: TGTGCCAGCAGGGAAGTAGCGGGATTCTCCTACGAGCAGTACTTC; V gene: TRBV6-1; D gene: TRBD2; J gene: TRBJ2-7; clone size: NA
CDR3 protein: CASSQAQAGGYNEQFF; CDR3 DNA: TGTGCCAGCAGCCAAGCCCAAGCGGGAGGCTACAATGAGCAGTTCTTC; V gene: TRBV3-1/TRBV3-2; D gene: TRBD2; J gene: TRBJ2-1; clone size: NA